These 14 T cell receptor beta chains came from one sample sequenced in a study of shared clonotypes between healthy human individuals. Repertoires were generated with immunoSEQ multiplex PCR, while TCRdb's copy carries only in-frame clones and drops some. The top ten hold 0.1% to 0.15% of the sample, which has millions of clones, approximately 95% seen once. The specimen was naive CD4+ T cells sorted from blood. Stated subset: CD45RA+ positively selected. The receptor source for this set is a man aged 18 to 29 in good health.

The rearrangement links TRBV28 to TRBJ1-2; D is perhaps TRBD1 (5 bases). V lost 5 bases and J lost 8, with 21 bases in between. The V gene's germline CDR1 is MDHEN and CDR2 SYDVKM. CDR3 length equals 15 residues. The DNA for the CDR3 is TGTGCCAGCAGTACCAGGACATTCACGGAGGGCGGCTACACCTTC. Translation gives CASSTRTFTEGGYTF.

This clone turned up a few times. The rearrangement links TRBV4-1 to TRBJ1-5; perhaps TRBD1 as D (5 bases). Trimming pared 3 bases from V and 3 bases from J, leaving 18 bases between. This CDR3 spans 17 amino acids. Germline V gene data show CDR1 as MGHRA and CDR2 as YSYEKL. The CDR3 loop reads CASSQFLAGTSNQPQHF. CDR3 in DNA: TGCGCCAGCAGCCAGTTCTTGGCAGGGACCTCCAATCAGCCCCAGCATTTT.

This clone was detected only once. This sequence joins TRBV4-2 and TRBJ2-7, with 10 bases lining up with TRBD2. The CDR3 has 16 amino acids. Germline V gene data show CDR1 as LGHNA and CDR2 as YNFKEQ. V shed 0 bases, J shed 5 bases, and the junction held 7 bases outside the gene matches. DNA for the CDR3: TGTGCCAGCAGCCAAGATGGAAGCGGGAGGGCTGACGAGCAGTACTTC. This codes for CASSQDGSGRADEQYF.

On this clone: Within the sample, other DNA sequences also encode this same CDR3. The chain couples TRBV2 to TRBJ1-4; 7 bases are a match to TRBD1. From germline, CDR1 is SNHLY and CDR2 FYNNEI. This CDR3 comprises 14 residues. V lost 6 bases to trimming and J lost 3 bases; unmatched junction nucleotides: 4. CDR3 nucleotides: TGTGCCAGCAGGAGAGGGGGCTCTAATGAAAAACTGTTTTTT. Encoded protein: CASRRGGSNEKLFF.

V usage is TRBV14 and J usage is TRBJ1-6; TRBD1 might be the D (6 bases). V lost 3 bases and J lost 8, with 11 bases in between. The CDR3 extends over 14 amino acids. Germline-derived CDR1 and CDR2 are SGHDN and FVKESK. The CDR3 sequence is CASSQHRVDSPLHF. In nucleotides, the CDR3 is TGTGCCAGCAGCCAGCACAGGGTAGATTCACCCCTCCACTTT.

V usage is TRBV9 and J usage is TRBJ1-4; D not certain. Between the trimmed V and J ends, which lost 3 bases and 4 bases, there was a span of 10 bases. The CDR3 has 14 residues. The V gene's germline CDR1 is SGDLS and CDR2 YYNGEE. The CDR3 is CASSAAAVNEKLFF. DNA of the CDR3: TGTGCCAGCAGCGCGGCGGCAGTTAATGAAAAACTGTTTTTT.

This chain uses TRBV6-1 with TRBJ2-5; tentatively, D is TRBD1 (5 bases). Germline V gene sequence: CDR1 MNHNS, CDR2 SASEGT. Trimming stripped 0 bases from V and 1 base from J, with 12 bases between. The CDR3 runs 16 residues. The chain's CDR3 is CASSEALKGSQETQYF. As DNA, the CDR3 is TGTGCCAGCAGTGAAGCGCTAAAGGGGTCCCAAGAGACCCAGTACTTC.

This chain uses TRBV19 with TRBJ1-5; no definite D call. Germline assignment: CDR1 LNHDA and CDR2 SQIVND (reference sequence). The CDR3 is made up of 14 amino acids. V dropped 5 bases and J dropped 4 bases, with 12 bases sitting between them. The CDR3: CASSADGTNQPQHF. CDR3 sequence (DNA): TGTGCCAGTAGTGCAGACGGAACGAATCAGCCCCAGCATTTT.

J is TRBJ2-5 and V is TRBV2; the D gene is possibly TRBD2 (5 bases). The CDR3 has 18 residues. Germline V lookup: CDR1 SNHLY, CDR2 FYNNEI. V shed 1 base and J shed 1 base, with 19 bases lying between them. CDR3 sequence reads: CASSEVLVRGFGQETQYF. CDR3 nucleotides: TGTGCCAGCAGTGAAGTTCTGGTTAGAGGGTTTGGCCAAGAGACCCAGTACTTC.

The chain links TRBV11-2 to TRBJ2-3, with no clear D. Germline assignment: CDR1 SGHAT and CDR2 FQNNGV. Between the trimmed V and J ends, which lost 5 bases and 8 bases, there was a span of 8 bases. The CDR3 totals 11 residues. The DNA of the CDR3 is TGTGCCAGCAGCGAGCCGGGTACGCAGTATTTT. It yields the protein CASSEPGTQYF.

Of note for this clone: A much bigger clone sits one base away, suggesting this may be a read error. The chain has TRBV28 and TRBJ2-7; 8 bases map to TRBD2. V was pared by 5 bases and J by 0 bases, with 9 bases of the junction left unmatched. Germline V lookup: CDR1 MDHEN, CDR2 SYDVKM. The CDR3 contains 16 residues. CDR3 sequence reads: CASSPPIAGSSYEQYF. The CDR3 DNA is TGTGCCAGCAGTCCGCCCATAGCGGGGAGCTCCTACGAGCAGTACTTC.

The chain recombines TRBV6-5 with TRBJ2-7, with 9 nucleotides matching TRBD1. This CDR3 region has 15 residues. The trim removed 5 bases at V and 2 bases at J, leaving 7 bases unmatched. The germline V gene has CDR1 MNHEY and CDR2 SVGAGI. CDR3 nucleotides: TGTGCCAGCAGTCACCGACAGGGGGTCCCCTACGAGCAGTACTTC. It specifies CASSHRQGVPYEQYF.

The CDR3 protein is CASIRGDSYEQYF. The CDR3 coding sequence is TGTGCCAGCATTCGGGGAGACTCCTACGAGCAGTACTTC. J is TRBJ2-7 and V is TRBV28; D perhaps matches TRBD2 (5 bases). CDR3 size: 13 residues. Germline values: CDR1 MDHEN, CDR2 SYDVKM. V was shortened by 7 bases and J by 0 bases, with 10 bases between the two germline ends. The full variable domain, with the rest looked up from reference TRBV28 and TRBJ2-7, is DVKVTQSSRYLVKRTGEKVFLECVQDMDHENMFWYRQDPGLGLRLIYFSYDVKMKEKGDIPEGYSVSREKKERFSLILESASTNQTSMYLCASIRGDSYEQYFGPGTRLTVT.

The genes are TRBV27 and TRBJ2-1; 10 nucleotides line up with TRBD2. Germline V gives CDR1 MNHEY, CDR2 SMNVEV (reference sequence). Trimming took 5 bases from V and 8 from J; bases not matched to a gene: 6. The CDR3 has 14 residues. Here the CDR3 DNA reads TGTGCCAGCAGTCCAAGCGGGAGGGCCTATGAGCAGTTCTTC. Translating gives CASSPSGRAYEQFF.